The next 30 T cell receptor beta chains were all read from a single sample in a study of CD8+ T cells in alopecia areata. Once RNA had been extracted, it was reverse transcribed into cDNA to act as the sequencing template. Method: immunoSEQ multiplex PCR; TCRdb's copy keeps in-frame clones and lacks some. Found here are hundreds of thousands of clones, roughly three fifths of them singletons; the top ten hold about 1.2%. Indicated treatment: oral pan-JAK inhibitor, 5-10 mg twice daily. Sequencing was performed on CD4+ T cells sorted from blood, taken between weeks 43 and 45, from a patient treated with tofacitinib. The source of these receptors is a human donor with alopecia areata.

The rearrangement joins TRBV18 to TRBJ1-4; 7 bases match TRBD1. CDR1 and CDR2 from the germline V gene are KGHSH and LQKENI. The CDR3 totals 14 residues. The junction had 0 bases not matched to a gene; V was cut back by 3 bases and J by 2 bases. In DNA, the CDR3 is TGTGCCAGCTCACCGACAGGGACTAATGAAAAACTGTTTTTT. It translates to CASSPTGTNEKLFF.

V gene TRBV5-1 combines with J gene TRBJ1-1, with 7 bases matching TRBD1. The germline V gene encodes CDR1 SGHRS and CDR2 YFSETQ. The V gene end was trimmed by 2 bases and the J gene end by 4 bases; junction bases not matched to a gene: 5. The length of the CDR3 is 14 residues. In DNA form, the CDR3 reads TGCGCCAGCAGCTTAGGGGGCGCGAGCACTGAAGCTTTCTTT. Amino acids: CASSLGGASTEAFF.

V usage is TRBV30 and J usage is TRBJ1-2, with 8 bases identical to TRBD1. The CDR3 is 15 residues long. Germline V gives CDR1 GTSNPN, CDR2 SVGIG (reference sequence). Losses at the gene ends were 4 bases for V and 5 bases for J; bases not matched to a gene: 12. The CDR3 DNA sequence: TGTGCCTGGATCCGACCCCTCGGGACAGGATATGGCTACACCTTC. This sequence encodes CAWIRPLGTGYGYTF. The entire variable domain, with the rest obtained from reference TRBV30 and TRBJ1-2, is as follows: SQTIHQWPATLVQPVGSPLSLECTVEGTSNPNLYWYRQAAGRGLQLLFYSVGIGQISSEVPQNLSASRPQDRQFILSSKKLLLSDSGFYLCAWIRPLGTGYGYTFGSGTRLTVV.

The genes are TRBV11-2 and TRBJ1-5, with no clear D. The CDR3 spans 13 residues. Trimming left V 1 base short and J 6 bases short, with 7 bases between. Germline V CDR1 and CDR2: SGHAT, FQNNGV. CDR3: CASSLAPSQPQHF. As DNA, the CDR3 is TGTGCCAGCAGCTTAGCTCCCTCTCAGCCCCAGCATTTT. The full variable domain, completed using reference TRBV11-2 and TRBJ1-5, is EAGVAQSPRYKIIEKRQSVAFWCNPISGHATLYWYQQILGQGPKLLIQFQNNGVVDDSQLPKDRFSAERLKGVDSTLKIQPAKLEDSAVYLCASSLAPSQPQHFGDGTRLSIL.

V and J are TRBV29-1 and TRBJ2-3; D is undetermined. This CDR3 has 13 residues. V gave up 4 bases and J gave up 0 bases, with 8 bases separating them. The germline V gene encodes CDR1 SQVTM and CDR2 ANQGSEA. CDR3 sequence (DNA): TGCAGCGTTGTAGGGCGAAGCACAGATACGCAGTATTTT. It encodes CSVVGRSTDTQYF.

The chain links TRBV10-2 to TRBJ2-3; D gene ambiguous. There are 14 residues in the CDR3. Germline values: CDR1 WSHSY, CDR2 SAAADI. Trimming pared 4 bases from V and 1 base from J, leaving 9 bases between. In DNA form, the CDR3 reads TGCGCCAGCAGTGTACTTACGCGCACAGATACGCAGTATTTT. It codes for CASSVLTRTDTQYF.

This clone was detected once. The DNA of the CDR3 is TGTGCCTGGAGTGTACACGGGGCCTATGGCTACACCTTC. Protein product: CAWSVHGAYGYTF. The genes are TRBV30 and TRBJ1-2, with D maybe TRBD1 (5 bases). This CDR3 is 13 amino acids long. The V and J ends lost 0 bases and 4 bases respectively, with 9 bases between them. Germline V gene sequence: CDR1 GTSNPN, CDR2 SVGIG (reference sequence). The full variable domain, its missing parts supplied by reference TRBV30 and TRBJ1-2, is SQTIHQWPATLVQPVGSPLSLECTVEGTSNPNLYWYRQAAGRGLQLLFYSVGIGQISSEVPQNLSASRPQDRQFILSSKKLLLSDSGFYLCAWSVHGAYGYTFGSGTRLTVV.

This chain joins TRBV18 and TRBJ2-7, with 8 bases identical to TRBD1. With V trimmed by 3 bases and J by 3 bases, 4 bases remained unmatched. The CDR3 covers 14 residues. Germline-derived CDR1 and CDR2 are KGHSH and LQKENI. The CDR3 DNA reads TGTGCCAGCTCACCCGACAGGGGTTTCTACGAGCAGTACTTC. It specifies CASSPDRGFYEQYF.

This clone appeared once. The CDR3 here is CASSEEGLGNTEAFF. Written as DNA, the CDR3 is TGTGCCAGCAGTGAAGAGGGGCTAGGGAACACTGAAGCTTTCTTT. V and J are TRBV2 and TRBJ1-1, with D possibly being TRBD1 (5 bases). The CDR3 is 15 amino acids. V lost 1 base, J lost 1 base, and 10 bases lay in between. Per the germline V gene, CDR1 is SNHLY and CDR2 is FYNNEI.

The rearrangement links TRBV19 to TRBJ2-3, with D uncertain. In germline, CDR1 is LNHDA, CDR2 SQIVND (reference sequence). This CDR3 comprises 13 residues. Trimming cost V 9 bases and J 8 bases, with 18 bases left between them. The CDR3 here is CASWQASGCTQYF. As DNA, the CDR3 is TGTGCCAGCTGGCAGGCCTCCGGTTGTACGCAGTATTTT.

The chain carries TRBV7-9 and TRBJ2-3, with 8 bases matching TRBD2. The CDR3 is 15 residues long. CDR1 SEHNR and CDR2 FQNEAQ come from the germline V gene (reference sequence). V shed 1 base, J shed 2 bases, and the junction held 2 bases outside the gene matches. CDR3 region: CASSLDSGATDTQYF. The CDR3 bases are TGTGCCAGCAGCTTAGATAGCGGGGCCACAGATACGCAGTATTTT. Variable domain in full (rest from reference TRBV7-9 and TRBJ2-3): DTGVSQNPRHKITKRGQNVTFRCDPISEHNRLYWYRQTLGQGPEFLTYFQNEAQLEKSRLLSDRFSAERPKGSFSTLEIQRTEQGDSAMYLCASSLDSGATDTQYFGPGTRLTVL.

In its sample, this clone was seen a few times. The chain has TRBV7-4 and TRBJ2-7; a possible D gene is TRBD1 (5 bases). The CDR3 loop spans 9 amino acids. Trimming cost V 11 bases and J 9 bases, with 11 bases left between them. Germline values: CDR1 SGHVT, CDR2 SQSDAQ. CDR3 in amino acids: CAGKGWQYF. The DNA for the CDR3 is TGTGCCGGCAAGGGGTGGCAGTACTTC.

This clone was detected many times. The rearrangement uses TRBV9 and TRBJ1-2, with D uncertain. Trimming removed 0 bases at V and 0 bases at J, with 9 bases between. In germline, CDR1 is SGDLS, CDR2 YYNGEE. The CDR3 extends over 15 amino acids. The CDR3 sequence is CASSVEGRANYGYTF. The CDR3 DNA sequence: TGTGCCAGCAGCGTAGAGGGTCGGGCTAACTATGGCTACACCTTC.

The V call is TRBV2, the J call TRBJ2-1; 8 nucleotides align to TRBD1. Germline CDR1 and CDR2: SNHLY and FYNNEI. Trimming removed 9 bases from V and 0 bases from J; junction bases left unmatched: 4. This CDR3 has 14 residues. The CDR3 DNA reads TGTGCCAGACGGACAGGGAGCTCCTACAATGAGCAGTTCTTC. Residues: CARRTGSSYNEQFF.

A few counts support this clone. This chain uses TRBV4-1 with TRBJ2-3, with D perhaps matching TRBD1 or TRBD2 (5 bases each). The CDR3 is made up of 18 amino acids. Germline V lookup: CDR1 MGHRA, CDR2 YSYEKL. The V and J ends lost 1 base and 0 bases respectively, with 17 bases between them. The CDR3 nucleotides read TGCGCCAGCAGCCAAGTCCCCGGGTCGGGACCAAGCACAGATACGCAGTATTTT. It translates to CASSQVPGSGPSTDTQYF.

J is TRBJ2-7 and V is TRBV29-1; D is possibly TRBD2 (6 bases). V lost 7 bases and J 2 bases, leaving 18 bases between the germline ends. This CDR3 is built from 14 residues. Germline V gives CDR1 SQVTM, CDR2 ANQGSEA. This CDR3 is CSAGQGGVPYEQYF. The CDR3 bases are TGCAGCGCCGGGCAGGGAGGTGTTCCCTACGAGCAGTACTTC.

The rearrangement joins TRBV29-1 to TRBJ2-5, with no clear D. Trimming shortened V by 4 bases and J by 3 bases, and 9 bases separated the two germline ends. The CDR3 consists of 12 residues. From germline, CDR1 is SQVTM and CDR2 ANQGSEA. CDR3 nucleotides: TGCAGCGTTGGGGCAGCAAAAGAGACCCAGTACTTC. As protein: CSVGAAKETQYF.

The chain uses TRBV7-3 and TRBJ2-7; possible D gene TRBD1, 5 bases. CDR1 is SGHTA and CDR2 is FQGTGA in the germline V gene. The CDR3 totals 13 residues. Trimming took 6 bases from V and 1 from J, leaving 10 bases between them. The CDR3 DNA sequence: TGTGCCAGCAGTTCCGACAGTTCCTACGAGCAGTACTTC. This encodes CASSSDSSYEQYF.

The chain links TRBV30 to TRBJ2-2, with 7 bases fitting TRBD1. The length of the CDR3 is 15 residues. The germline V gene encodes CDR1 GTSNPN and CDR2 SVGIG (reference sequence). J lost 5 bases, V lost 5 bases, and 11 bases had no gene match. CDR3 region: CAWEVGTARTGELFF. The CDR3 DNA sequence: TGTGCCTGGGAGGTTGGGACAGCGAGGACCGGGGAGCTGTTTTTT.

V gene TRBV29-1 combines with J gene TRBJ1-1; D uncertain. CDR3 length equals 14 residues. CDR1 is SQVTM, CDR2 ANQGSEA, per germline. Deletions cut 5 bases from V and 6 bases from J, with 19 bases between. The CDR3 nucleotides read TGCAGCGTTACCCACCGGCAGGCGGTGGCTGAAGCTTTCTTT. It is translated as CSVTHRQAVAEAFF.

The chain uses TRBV29-1 and TRBJ2-1; TRBD1 aligns across 8 bases. V trimming: 7 bases; J trimming: 6 bases; junction bases outside the gene matches: 11. This CDR3 comprises 14 residues. Germline V gives CDR1 SQVTM, CDR2 ANQGSEA. The CDR3 is CSATGTGGFNEQFF. The CDR3 DNA sequence: TGCAGCGCAACCGGGACAGGCGGTTTCAATGAGCAGTTCTTC.

V is TRBV23-1 and J is TRBJ2-1; D gene uncertain. TRBV23-1 carries the ORF label, with uncertain function. V was clipped by 7 bases and J by 0 bases, with 13 bases between them. The CDR3 runs to 15 residues. The CDR3 DNA reads TGCGCCAGCACCAAACCAGGCGTCTCCTACAATGAGCAGTTCTTC. It is translated as CASTKPGVSYNEQFF.

The chain combines TRBV29-1 with TRBJ1-2; D unclear. Trimming shortened V by 4 bases and J by 7 bases, and 10 bases separated the two germline ends. Germline V lookup: CDR1 SQVTM, CDR2 ANQGSEA. There are 11 residues in the CDR3. The CDR3 nucleotides are TGCAGCGTTGCGGGGTACAGTGGCTACACCTTC. Translating gives CSVAGYSGYTF.

By sample fraction, this clone is medium-sized. The CDR3 loop reads CASRRGGSGYTF. The CDR3 DNA follows: TGTGCCAGCAGGAGGGGAGGGAGTGGCTACACCTTC. This chain connects TRBV2 to TRBJ1-2; D is perhaps TRBD1 (5 bases). Trimming took 6 bases from V and 7 from J, leaving 12 bases between them. Germline V gene lookup returns CDR1 SNHLY and CDR2 FYNNEI. This CDR3 has 12 amino acids.

This chain connects TRBV10-3 to TRBJ1-6; D gene uncertain. This CDR3 is built from 14 residues. In germline, CDR1 is ENHRY, CDR2 SYGVKD. V dropped 4 bases and J dropped 7 bases, with 11 bases sitting between them. CDR3 amino acids: CAISADAVNSPLHF. The CDR3 DNA is TGTGCCATCAGTGCGGACGCGGTAAATTCACCCCTCCACTTT.

This clone was seen a single time. The chain carries TRBV6-5 and TRBJ2-3, with 9 bases identical to TRBD2. With 8 bases clipped from V and 6 bases from J, the junction kept 12 bases outside the gene matches. The CDR3 covers 15 residues. CDR1 and CDR2 (germline): MNHEY, SVGAGI. CDR3 loop: CASALRRGGPDTQYF. The CDR3 DNA follows: TGTGCCAGCGCTTTGAGGCGGGGGGGCCCCGATACGCAGTATTTT.

The chain employs TRBV13 and TRBJ2-1; D is uncertain. The CDR3 has 12 residues. Between the trimmed V and J ends, which lost 2 bases and 12 bases, there was a span of 11 bases. CDR1 is PRHDT and CDR2 is FYEKMQ in the germline V gene (reference sequence). CDR3 nucleotides: TGTGCCAGCAGCTTAATCCCGTTTACGCAGTTCTTC. Its translation: CASSLIPFTQFF.

This rearrangement joins TRBV7-8 to TRBJ2-7, with 7 bases identical to TRBD1. The CDR3 is made up of 15 amino acids. Germline lookup yields CDR1 SGHVS and CDR2 FQNEAQ. V trimming: 5 bases; J trimming: 0 bases; junction bases outside the gene matches: 7. The CDR3 sequence: CASSTNRGSSYEQYF. The CDR3 region has the DNA TGTGCCAGCAGCACAAACAGGGGTAGCTCCTACGAGCAGTACTTC.

The chain has TRBV7-2 and TRBJ1-1, with D possibly matching TRBD1 (6 bases). Germline CDR1 SGHTA, CDR2 FQGNSA. Between the trimmed V and J ends, which lost 0 bases and 3 bases, there was a span of 14 bases. The CDR3 is made up of 16 amino acids. In DNA form, the CDR3 reads TGTGCCAGCAGCTTAGCCCGAAGCGGGGGCCACACTGAAGCTTTCTTT. The encoded protein is CASSLARSGGHTEAFF.

The chain combines TRBV7-9 with TRBJ1-5; D is undetermined. V dropped 5 bases and J dropped 5 bases, with 19 bases sitting between them. Looked up from germline, CDR1 is SEHNR and CDR2 is FQNEAQ (reference sequence). This CDR3 is 16 amino acids long. CDR3: CASSKGAGSPYQPQHF. The DNA of the CDR3 is TGTGCCAGCAGCAAGGGAGCGGGGTCACCCTATCAGCCCCAGCATTTT.